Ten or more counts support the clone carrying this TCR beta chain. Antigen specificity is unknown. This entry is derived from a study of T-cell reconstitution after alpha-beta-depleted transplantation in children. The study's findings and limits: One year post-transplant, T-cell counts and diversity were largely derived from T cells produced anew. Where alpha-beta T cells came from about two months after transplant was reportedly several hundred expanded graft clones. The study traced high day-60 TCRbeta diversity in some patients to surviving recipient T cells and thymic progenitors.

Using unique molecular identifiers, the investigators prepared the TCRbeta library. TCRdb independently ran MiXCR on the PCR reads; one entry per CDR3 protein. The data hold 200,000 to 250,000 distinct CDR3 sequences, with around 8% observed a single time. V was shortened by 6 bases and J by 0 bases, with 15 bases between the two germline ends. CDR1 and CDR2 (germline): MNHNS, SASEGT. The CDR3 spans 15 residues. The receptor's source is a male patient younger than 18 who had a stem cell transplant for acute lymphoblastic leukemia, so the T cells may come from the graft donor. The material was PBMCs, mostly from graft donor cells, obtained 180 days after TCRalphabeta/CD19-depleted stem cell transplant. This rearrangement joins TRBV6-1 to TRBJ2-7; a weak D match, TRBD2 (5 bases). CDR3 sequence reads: CASRPEGGSSYEQYF. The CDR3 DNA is TGTGCCAGCAGACCTGAAGGAGGAAGCTCCTACGAGCAGTACTTC.